The source of this T cell receptor (beta chain) is a study of cytomegalovirus exposure and HLA in healthy donors. Findings of the study overall: Earlier findings revealed that most TCR beta V segments proved productive either about 87% or about 30% of the time.

The germline V gene encodes CDR1 SGHRS and CDR2 YFSETQ. The CDR3 consists of 16 residues. After removal of 0 bases from V and 4 bases from J, the junction contained 9 bases not matched to a gene. To note about this clone: The antigen is unknown.

With 60 Vbeta and 13 Jbeta primers, the PCR was carried out. The assay was immunoSEQ multiplex PCR, and TCRdb's table has in-frame clones only and misses some. Among around 150,000 clones listed, about four fifths were seen once. The specimen was PBMCs. This receptor was identified in a man younger than 45 in good health and CMV-seropositive. The V call is TRBV5-1, the J call TRBJ1-2, with TRBD1 matching over 7 bases. The chain's CDR3 is CASSLEGRQGGYGYTF. The CDR3 DNA reads TGCGCCAGCAGCTTGGAGGGTAGACAGGGTGGCTATGGCTACACCTTC.